This TCR beta chain is drawn from a study of T cell repertoires and Cas9 in healthy adults. Study context: Multi-effector potency, cytotoxicity and lineage were assessed in SpCas9-reactive CD4 and CD8 T cells.

With V trimmed by 6 bases and J by 1 base, 10 bases remained unmatched. The CDR3 has 17 residues. Germline assignment: CDR1 SGHAT and CDR2 FQNNGV. Worth noting for this clone: Its antigen is unknown.

Study findings and constraints: Reportedly, SpCas9-reactive effector T cell proliferation and function were mitigated by SpCas9-reactive Tregs in vitro.

Generated by immunoSEQ multiplex PCR, the TCRdb table keeps only in-frame clones and is missing some. The sample contains about 22,000 clones, roughly 89% of which appear only once. This rearrangement joins TRBV11-2 to TRBJ2-4; 9 nucleotides agree with TRBD2. Sequencing was performed on CD4+ effector T cells (CD127+, CD25-, CD137-, CD154-) from PBMCs; culture status not recorded. The receptor comes from a human donor in good health. The CDR3 spells CASRRLAAQGAKNIQYF. CDR3 DNA sequence: TGTGCCAGCAGGAGACTAGCGGCCCAGGGGGCCAAAAACATTCAGTACTTC.